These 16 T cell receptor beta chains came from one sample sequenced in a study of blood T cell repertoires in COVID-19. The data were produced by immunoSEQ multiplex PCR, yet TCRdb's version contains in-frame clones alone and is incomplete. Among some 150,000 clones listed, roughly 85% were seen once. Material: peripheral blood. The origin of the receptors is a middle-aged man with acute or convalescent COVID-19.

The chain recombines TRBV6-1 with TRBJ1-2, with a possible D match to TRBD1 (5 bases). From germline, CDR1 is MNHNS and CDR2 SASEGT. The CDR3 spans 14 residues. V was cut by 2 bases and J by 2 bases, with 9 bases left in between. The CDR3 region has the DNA TGTGCCAGCAGTGAATTTGGGGGGAACTATGGCTACACCTTC. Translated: CASSEFGGNYGYTF.

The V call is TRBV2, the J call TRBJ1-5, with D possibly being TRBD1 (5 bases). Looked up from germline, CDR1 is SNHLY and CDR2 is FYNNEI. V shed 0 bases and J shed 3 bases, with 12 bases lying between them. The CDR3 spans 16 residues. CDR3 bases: TGTGCCAGCAGTGAAGCCCTGGGGCGCTACAATCAGCCCCAGCATTTT. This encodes CASSEALGRYNQPQHF.

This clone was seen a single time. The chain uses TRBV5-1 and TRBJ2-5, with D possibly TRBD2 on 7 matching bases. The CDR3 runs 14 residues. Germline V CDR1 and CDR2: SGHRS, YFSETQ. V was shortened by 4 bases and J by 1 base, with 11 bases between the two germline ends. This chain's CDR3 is CASSPGGAQETQYF. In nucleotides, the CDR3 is TGCGCCAGCAGCCCTGGGGGGGCCCAAGAGACCCAGTACTTC.

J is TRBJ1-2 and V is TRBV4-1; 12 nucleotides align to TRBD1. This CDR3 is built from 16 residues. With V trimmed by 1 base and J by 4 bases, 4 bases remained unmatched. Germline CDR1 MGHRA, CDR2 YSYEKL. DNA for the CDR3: TGCGCCAGCAGCCAAGGAGGGACAGGGGGCAGCTATGGCTACACCTTC. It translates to CASSQGGTGGSYGYTF.

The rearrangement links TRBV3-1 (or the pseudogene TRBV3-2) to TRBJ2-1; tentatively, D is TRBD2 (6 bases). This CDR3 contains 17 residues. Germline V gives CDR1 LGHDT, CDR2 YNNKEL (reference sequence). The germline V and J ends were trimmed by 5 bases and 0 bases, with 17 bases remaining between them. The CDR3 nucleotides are TGTGCCAGCAGCACTAGTTCGGGGGTTGTCTCCTACAATGAGCAGTTCTTC. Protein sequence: CASSTSSGVVSYNEQFF.

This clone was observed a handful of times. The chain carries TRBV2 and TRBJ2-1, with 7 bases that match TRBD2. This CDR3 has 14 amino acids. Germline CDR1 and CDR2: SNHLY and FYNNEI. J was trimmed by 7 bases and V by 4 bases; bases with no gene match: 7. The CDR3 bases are TGTGCCAGCAGTGGGGAGGGCAGGCGGAATGAGCAGTTCTTC. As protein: CASSGEGRRNEQFF.

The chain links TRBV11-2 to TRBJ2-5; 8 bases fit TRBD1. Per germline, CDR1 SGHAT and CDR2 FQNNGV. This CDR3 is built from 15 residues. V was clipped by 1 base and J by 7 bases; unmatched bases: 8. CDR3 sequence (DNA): TGTGCCAGCAGCTTAGCGCCAGGGGGCAAGGGGACCCAGTACTTC. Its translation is CASSLAPGGKGTQYF.

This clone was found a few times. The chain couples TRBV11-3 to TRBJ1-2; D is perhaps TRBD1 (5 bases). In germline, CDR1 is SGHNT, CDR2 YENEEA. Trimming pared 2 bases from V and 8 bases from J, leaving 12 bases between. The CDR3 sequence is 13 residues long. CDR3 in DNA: TGTGCCAGCAGCTTAAACCAGGGCAAAGGCTACACCTTC. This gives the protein CASSLNQGKGYTF.

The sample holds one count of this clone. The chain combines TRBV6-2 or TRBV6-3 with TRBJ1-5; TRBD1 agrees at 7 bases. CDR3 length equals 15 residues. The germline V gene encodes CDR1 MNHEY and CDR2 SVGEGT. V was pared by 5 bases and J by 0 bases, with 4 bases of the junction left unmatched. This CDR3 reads CASSRQGLSNQPQHF. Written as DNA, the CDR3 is TGTGCCAGCAGTAGACAGGGACTTAGCAATCAGCCCCAGCATTTT.

CDR3 in DNA: TGTGCCAGTAGTAGCCGCGGGACTCAACAAGAGACCCAGTACTTC. This encodes CASSSRGTQQETQYF. The chain carries TRBV19 and TRBJ2-5; perhaps TRBD2 as D (6 bases). The CDR3 contains 15 residues. From germline, CDR1 is LNHDA and CDR2 SQIVND (reference sequence). Trimming pared 4 bases from V and 2 bases from J, leaving 14 bases between.

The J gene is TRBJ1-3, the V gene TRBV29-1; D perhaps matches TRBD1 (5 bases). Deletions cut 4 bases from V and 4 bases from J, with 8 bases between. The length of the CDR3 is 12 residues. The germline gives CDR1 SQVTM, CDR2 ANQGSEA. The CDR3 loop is CSVVPGGNTIYF. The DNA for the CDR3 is TGCAGCGTTGTGCCAGGGGGAAACACCATATATTTT.

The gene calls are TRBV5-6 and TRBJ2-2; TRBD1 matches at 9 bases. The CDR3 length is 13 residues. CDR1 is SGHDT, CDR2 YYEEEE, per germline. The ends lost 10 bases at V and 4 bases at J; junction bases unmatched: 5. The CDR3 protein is CAGQGTATGELFF. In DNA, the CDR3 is TGTGCCGGACAGGGGACAGCCACCGGGGAGCTGTTTTTT.

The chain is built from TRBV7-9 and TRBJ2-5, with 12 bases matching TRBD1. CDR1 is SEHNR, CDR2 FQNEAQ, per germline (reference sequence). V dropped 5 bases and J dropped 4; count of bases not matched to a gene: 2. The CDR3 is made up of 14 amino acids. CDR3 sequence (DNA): TGTGCCAGCAGCGGGACAGGGGGCTCAGAGACCCAGTACTTC. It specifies CASSGTGGSETQYF.

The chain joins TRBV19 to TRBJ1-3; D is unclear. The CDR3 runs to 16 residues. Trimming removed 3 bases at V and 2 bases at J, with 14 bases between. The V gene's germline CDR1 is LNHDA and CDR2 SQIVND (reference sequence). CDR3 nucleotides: TGTGCCAGTAGTATTTTGGAGGGAAAGACTGGAAACACCATATATTTT. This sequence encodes CASSILEGKTGNTIYF.

CDR3 protein: CASRQRNSEQFF. CDR3 in DNA: TGTGCCAGCAGGCAAAGGAACAGTGAGCAGTTCTTC. This chain joins TRBV7-8 and TRBJ2-1, with unresolved D. CDR1 is SGHVS and CDR2 is FQNEAQ in the germline V gene. The CDR3 length is 12 residues. Deletions cut 6 bases from V and 9 bases from J, with 12 bases between.

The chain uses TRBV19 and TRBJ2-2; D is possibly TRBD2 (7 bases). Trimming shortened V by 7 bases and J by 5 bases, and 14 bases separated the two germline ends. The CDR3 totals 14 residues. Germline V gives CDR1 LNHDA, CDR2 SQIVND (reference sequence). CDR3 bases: TGTGCCAGTAAGGGGGGGCTAGAGACCGGGGAGCTGTTTTTT. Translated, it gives CASKGGLETGELFF.